Described below is a single T cell receptor (beta chain) sequence and its context. The data were obtained in a study of low-dose radiotherapy and immunotherapy resistance in tumors. TRAV- and TRBV-specific primers primed first-strand cDNA, covering alpha and beta chains. TCR amplification involved 20 PCR cycles with a constant-region primer and V-primer adapter. TCRdb redid the calling of the reads with MiXCR, one entry per CDR3 protein. The sample carries roughly 95,000 distinct CDR3 sequences, 20% to 25% recorded once. Germline V lookup: CDR1 MNHEY, CDR2 SMNVEV (reference sequence). CDR3 length: 15 residues. Trimming removed 5 bases at V and 4 bases at J, with 17 bases between. Described time point: after trial treatment. Treatment noted: LDRT plus nivolumab, ipilimumab, low-dose cyclophosphamide and aspirin (RACIN trial).

Sample: PBMCs, taken after low-dose radiotherapy plus immunotherapy. The source is a female donor with ovarian cancer. The genes are TRBV27 and TRBJ2-5; D is unclear. The CDR3 here is CASSERDQDTETQYF. The CDR3 nucleotides read TGTGCCAGCAGTGAACGCGACCAAGACACAGAGACCCAGTACTTC.